This T cell receptor (beta chain) was captured in a study of OX40 agonist ivuxolimab in advanced cancers. Study-level background: Ivuxolimab was an agonistic, fully human IgG2 monoclonal antibody directed against OX40 (CD134), a costimulatory receptor. Partial responses were achieved by three dose-escalation patients, of whom one had hepatocellular carcinoma and two had cutaneous melanoma. Intravenous ivuxolimab was administered to patients every 2 weeks at six dose levels: 0.01, 0.1, 0.3, 1.5, 3 and 10 mg/kg. The paper covers the monotherapy dose-escalation part of the phase I ivuxolimab trial, which included N of about 50 patients. In the dose-escalation cohort, roughly four fifths of patients were male, and the mean age was approximately 60 years, with a range of about 23 to 85. Of the approximately 53 patients in dose escalation, about 20 had hepatocellular carcinoma, about 15 had melanoma, 9 had renal cell carcinoma and 9 had head and neck cancer. Patients were allowed to have had prior anti-PD-1, anti-PD-L1 or anti-CTLA-4 therapy, and approximately 40% of the dose-escalation patients had been treated with checkpoint inhibitors. Peripheral TCRbeta sequencing was intended to test whether TCR sequence diversity was altered and clonal T-cell expansion was caused by ivuxolimab. The paper as a whole reports these results and caveats: At doses from 0.1 to 3.0 mg/kg, clonal expansion was seen in both CD4+ and CD8+ blood T cells between baseline and week 6. Low levels of normalized T-cell clonal expansion were also shown by some nonresponding patients. After ivuxolimab, CD8+ T cells had more expanded clones than CD4+ T cells on average. In the 0.1-3.0 mg/kg groups, partial responders were among the patients with the lowest normalized peripheral clonal expansion, particularly in CD8+ T cells. Antigen specificity was not determined for the clonally expanded peripheral T cells.

The germline V gene provides CDR1 SGHTA and CDR2 FQGTGA. The CDR3 has 15 amino acids, counting the end cysteine and phenylalanine. The sequence is cut down to CDR3 DNA, 45 bases in frame from base 1. At the junction V is shortened by 0 bases and J by 2 bases, with 9 bases in between. A note on this clone: What this receptor recognizes is not known. The sample holds no much larger clone one base away, and base qualities are not on file.

Genomic DNA was isolated from the sorted cells so that the TCRbeta CDR3 region could be sequenced. TCRbeta CDR3 regions were sequenced using the immunoSEQ Assay. TCRdb provides this immuneACCESS table in a form limited to in-frame rearrangements. Some clones are lacking; in checked studies, under half of them reflect an unresolved V gene, and why the rest are absent is not known. Recorded for this sample are 70,000 to 90,000 clones; over 75% of them occurred a single time. The top ten hold 6.9% of the sample. Patients with a history of autoimmune disease or receiving systemic immunosuppression were excluded from the trial. Peripheral blood for TCR sequencing was collected from all dose cohorts at baseline, on cycle 4 day 1, and on cycle 7 day 1. The samples were drawn from a first-in-human, open-label, multicenter phase I dose-escalation trial of ivuxolimab. Adults with locally advanced or metastatic melanoma, renal cell, hepatocellular, or head and neck squamous cell carcinoma were enrolled in the trial. CD4+ and CD8+ T cells were sorted separately from peripheral blood before TCR sequencing.

The rearranged segments are TRBV7-3 and TRBJ2-3; TRBD1 is a weak D gene call, 6 bases matching. The specimen was CD4+ or CD8+ T cells sorted from blood, collected in a trial of the OX40 agonist ivuxolimab. This sequence was found in an adult with an advanced solid tumor such as melanoma, head and neck, liver or kidney cancer. The nucleotides read TGTGCCAGCAGCTTAACCCGGGACATCACAGATACGCAGTATTTT. It is translated as CASSLTRDITDTQYF.